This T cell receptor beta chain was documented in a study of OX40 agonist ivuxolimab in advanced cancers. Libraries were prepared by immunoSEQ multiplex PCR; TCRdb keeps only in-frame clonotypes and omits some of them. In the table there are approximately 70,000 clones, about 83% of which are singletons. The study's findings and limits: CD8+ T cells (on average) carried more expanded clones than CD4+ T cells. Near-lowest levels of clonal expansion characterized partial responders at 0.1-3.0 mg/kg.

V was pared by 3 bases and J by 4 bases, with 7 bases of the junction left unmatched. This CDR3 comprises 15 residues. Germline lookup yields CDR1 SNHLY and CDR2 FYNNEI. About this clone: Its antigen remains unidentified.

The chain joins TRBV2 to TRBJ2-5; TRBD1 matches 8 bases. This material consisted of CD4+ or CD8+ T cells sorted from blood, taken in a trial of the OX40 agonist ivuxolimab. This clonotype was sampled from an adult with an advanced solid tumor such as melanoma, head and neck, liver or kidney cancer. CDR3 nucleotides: TGTGCCAGCAGTGATAACTCACAGGGGGTAGAGACCCAGTACTTC. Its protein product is CASSDNSQGVETQYF.